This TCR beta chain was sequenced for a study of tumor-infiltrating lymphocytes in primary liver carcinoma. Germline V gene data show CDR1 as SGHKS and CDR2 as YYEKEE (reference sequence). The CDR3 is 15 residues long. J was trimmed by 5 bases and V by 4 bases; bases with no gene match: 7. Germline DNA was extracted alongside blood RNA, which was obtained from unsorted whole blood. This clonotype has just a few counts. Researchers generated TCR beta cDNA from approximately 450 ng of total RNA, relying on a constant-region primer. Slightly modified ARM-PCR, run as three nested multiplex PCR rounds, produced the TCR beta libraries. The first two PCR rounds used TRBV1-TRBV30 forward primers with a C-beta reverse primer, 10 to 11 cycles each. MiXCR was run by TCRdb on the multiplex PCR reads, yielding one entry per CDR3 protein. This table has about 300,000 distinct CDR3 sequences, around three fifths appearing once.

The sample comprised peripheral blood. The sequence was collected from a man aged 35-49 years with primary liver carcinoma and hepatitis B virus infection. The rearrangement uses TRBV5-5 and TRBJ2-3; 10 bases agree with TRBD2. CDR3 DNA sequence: TGTGCCAGCAGCCCCGGACTAGCGGCTGTAGATACGCAGTATTTT. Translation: CASSPGLAAVDTQYF.